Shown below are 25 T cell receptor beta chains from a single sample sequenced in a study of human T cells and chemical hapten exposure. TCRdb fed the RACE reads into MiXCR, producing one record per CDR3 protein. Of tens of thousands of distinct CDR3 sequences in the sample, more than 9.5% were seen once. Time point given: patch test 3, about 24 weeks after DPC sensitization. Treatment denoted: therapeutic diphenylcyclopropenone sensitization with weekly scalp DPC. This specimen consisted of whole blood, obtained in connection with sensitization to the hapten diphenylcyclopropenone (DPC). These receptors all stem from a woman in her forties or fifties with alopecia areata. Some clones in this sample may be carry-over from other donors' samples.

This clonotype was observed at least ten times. The CDR3 is CASSYESNEKLFF. Here the CDR3 DNA reads TGCGCCAGCAGCTACGAGAGCAATGAAAAACTGTTTTTT. V and J are TRBV5-1 and TRBJ1-4; D gene ambiguous. The CDR3 totals 13 residues. The V and J ends lost 3 bases and 5 bases respectively, with 8 bases between them. Per the germline V gene, CDR1 is SGHRS and CDR2 is YFSETQ.

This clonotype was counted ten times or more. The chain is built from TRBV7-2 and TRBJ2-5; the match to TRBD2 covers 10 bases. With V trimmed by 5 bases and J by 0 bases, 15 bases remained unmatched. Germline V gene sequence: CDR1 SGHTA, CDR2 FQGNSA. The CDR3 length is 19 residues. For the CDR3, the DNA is TGTGCCAGCAGCAACAGGGTCCCGCTAGCGGGGGAGTACCAAGAGACCCAGTACTTC. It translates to CASSNRVPLAGEYQETQYF. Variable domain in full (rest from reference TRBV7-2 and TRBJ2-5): GAGVSQSPSNKVTEKGKDVELRCDPISGHTALYWYRQSLGQGLEFLIYFQGNSAPDKSGLPSDRFSAERTGGSVSTLTIQRTQQEDSAVYLCASSNRVPLAGEYQETQYFGPGTRLLVL.

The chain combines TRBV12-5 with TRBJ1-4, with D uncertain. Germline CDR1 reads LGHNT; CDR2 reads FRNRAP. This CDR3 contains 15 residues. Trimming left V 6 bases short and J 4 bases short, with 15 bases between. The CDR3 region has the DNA TGTGCTAGTGGGATGCGGGAGGGCCTTAATGAAAAACTGTTTTTT. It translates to CASGMREGLNEKLFF.

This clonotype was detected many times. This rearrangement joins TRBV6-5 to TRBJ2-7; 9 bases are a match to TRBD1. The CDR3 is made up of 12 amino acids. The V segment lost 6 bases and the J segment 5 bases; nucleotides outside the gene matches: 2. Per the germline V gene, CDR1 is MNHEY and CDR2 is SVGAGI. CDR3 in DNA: TGTGCCAGCAGCGGACAGGGGAACGAGCAGTACTTC. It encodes CASSGQGNEQYF.

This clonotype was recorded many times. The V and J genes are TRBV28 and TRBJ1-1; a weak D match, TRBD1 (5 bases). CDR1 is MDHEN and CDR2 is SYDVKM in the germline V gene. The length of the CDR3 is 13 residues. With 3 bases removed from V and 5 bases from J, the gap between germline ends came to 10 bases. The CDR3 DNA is TGTGCCAGCAGTTTGGTCAGGGCTACTGAAGCTTTCTTT. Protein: CASSLVRATEAFF.

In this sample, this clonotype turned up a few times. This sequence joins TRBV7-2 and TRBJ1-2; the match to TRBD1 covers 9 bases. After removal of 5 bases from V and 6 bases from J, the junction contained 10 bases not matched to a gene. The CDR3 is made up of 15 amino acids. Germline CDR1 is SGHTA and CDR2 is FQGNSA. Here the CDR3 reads CASSRTGEGSDGYTF. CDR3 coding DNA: TGTGCCAGCAGCCGGACAGGGGAAGGTTCGGATGGCTACACCTTC.

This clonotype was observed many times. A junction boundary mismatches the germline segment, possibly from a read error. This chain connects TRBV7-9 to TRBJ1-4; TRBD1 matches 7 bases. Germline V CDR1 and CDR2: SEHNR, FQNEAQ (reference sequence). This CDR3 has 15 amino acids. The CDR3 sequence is CASSVTGTAKEKLFF. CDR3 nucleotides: TGTGCCAGCAGCGTAACCGGGACAGCTAAAGAAAAACTGTTTTTT.

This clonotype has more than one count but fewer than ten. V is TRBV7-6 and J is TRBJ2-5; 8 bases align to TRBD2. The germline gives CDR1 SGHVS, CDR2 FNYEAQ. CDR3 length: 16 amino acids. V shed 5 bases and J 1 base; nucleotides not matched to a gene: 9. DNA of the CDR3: TGTGCCAGCAGCCCCCGAGCGGGAGTCATCCAAGAGACCCAGTACTTC. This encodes CASSPRAGVIQETQYF. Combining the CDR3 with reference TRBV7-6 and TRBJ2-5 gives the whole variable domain GAGVSQSPRYKVTKRGQDVALRCDPISGHVSLYWYRQALGQGPEFLTYFNYEAQQDKSGLPNDRFSAERPEGSISTLTIQRTEQRDSAMYRCASSPRAGVIQETQYFGPGTRLLVL.

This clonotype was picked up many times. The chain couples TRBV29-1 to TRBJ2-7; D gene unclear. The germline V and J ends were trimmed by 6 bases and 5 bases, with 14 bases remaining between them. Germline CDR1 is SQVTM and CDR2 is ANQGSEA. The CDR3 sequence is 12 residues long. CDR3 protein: CSVKRPPHEQYF. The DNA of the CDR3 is TGCAGCGTCAAGCGCCCTCCCCACGAGCAGTACTTC.

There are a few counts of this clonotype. CDR3 in amino acids: CASSESGRVGGELFF. In nucleotides, the CDR3 is TGTGCCAGCAGTGAATCCGGGAGGGTAGGCGGGGAGCTGTTTTTT. This chain links TRBV6-1 with TRBJ2-2; TRBD2 matches 8 bases. Germline V gene data show CDR1 as MNHNS and CDR2 as SASEGT. Trimming removed 2 bases from V and 7 bases from J; junction bases left unmatched: 6. This CDR3 spans 15 amino acids.

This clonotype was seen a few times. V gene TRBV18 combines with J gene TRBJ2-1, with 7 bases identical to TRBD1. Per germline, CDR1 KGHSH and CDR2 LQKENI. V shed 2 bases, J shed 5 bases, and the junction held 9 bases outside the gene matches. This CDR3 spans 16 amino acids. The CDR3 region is CASSPISTGANNEQFF. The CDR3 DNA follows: TGTGCCAGCTCACCAATTTCCACAGGGGCTAACAATGAGCAGTTCTTC.

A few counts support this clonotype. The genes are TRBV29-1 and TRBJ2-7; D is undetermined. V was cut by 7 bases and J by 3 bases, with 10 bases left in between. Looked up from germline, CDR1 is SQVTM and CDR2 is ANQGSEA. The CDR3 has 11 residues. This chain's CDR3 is CSAATHYEQYF. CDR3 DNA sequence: TGCAGCGCTGCCACCCACTACGAGCAGTACTTC.

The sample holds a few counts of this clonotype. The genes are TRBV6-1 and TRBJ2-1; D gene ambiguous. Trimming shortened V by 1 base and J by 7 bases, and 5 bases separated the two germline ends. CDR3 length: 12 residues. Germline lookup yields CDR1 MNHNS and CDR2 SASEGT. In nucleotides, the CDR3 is TGTGCCAGCAGTGAAGTTCCAAATGAGCAGTTCTTC. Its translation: CASSEVPNEQFF.

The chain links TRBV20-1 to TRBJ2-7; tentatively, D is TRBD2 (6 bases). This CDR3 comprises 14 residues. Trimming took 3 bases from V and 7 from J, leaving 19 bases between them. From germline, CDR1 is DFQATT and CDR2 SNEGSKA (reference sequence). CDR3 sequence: CSARVQTSVGEQYF. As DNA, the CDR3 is TGCAGTGCTAGGGTTCAGACTAGTGTGGGGGAGCAGTACTTC.

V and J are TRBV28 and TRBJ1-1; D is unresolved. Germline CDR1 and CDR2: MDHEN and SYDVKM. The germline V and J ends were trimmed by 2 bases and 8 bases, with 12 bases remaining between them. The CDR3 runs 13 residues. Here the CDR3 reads CASSLEAGLEAFF. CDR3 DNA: TGTGCCAGCAGTTTAGAGGCCGGGCTCGAAGCTTTCTTT.

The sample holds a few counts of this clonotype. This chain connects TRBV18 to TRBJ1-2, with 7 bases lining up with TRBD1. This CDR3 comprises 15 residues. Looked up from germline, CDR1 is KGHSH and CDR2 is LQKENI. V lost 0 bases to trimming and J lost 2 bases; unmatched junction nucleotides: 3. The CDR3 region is CASSPPLGQNYGYTF. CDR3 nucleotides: TGTGCCAGCTCACCACCCCTGGGACAGAACTATGGCTACACCTTC.

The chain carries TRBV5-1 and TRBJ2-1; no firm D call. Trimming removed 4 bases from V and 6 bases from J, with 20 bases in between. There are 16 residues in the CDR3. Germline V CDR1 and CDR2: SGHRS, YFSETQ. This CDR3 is CASSPDRALSGNEQFF. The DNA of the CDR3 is TGCGCCAGCAGCCCCGACCGAGCACTGTCTGGCAATGAGCAGTTCTTC.

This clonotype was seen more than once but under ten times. CDR3 in amino acids: CATFRTGAGEQYF. The CDR3 DNA reads TGTGCCACCTTTAGGACCGGGGCCGGCGAGCAGTACTTC. The chain carries TRBV10-3 and TRBJ2-7; D is possibly TRBD1 or TRBD2 (5 bases each). This CDR3 has 13 residues. The V gene lost 10 bases and the J gene lost 6 bases, with 19 bases spanning the gap. Germline lookup yields CDR1 ENHRY and CDR2 SYGVKD.

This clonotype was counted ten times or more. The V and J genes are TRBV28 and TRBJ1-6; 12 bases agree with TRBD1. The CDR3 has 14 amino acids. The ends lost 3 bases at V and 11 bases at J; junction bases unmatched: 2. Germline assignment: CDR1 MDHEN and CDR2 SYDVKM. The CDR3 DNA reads TGTGCCAGCAGTTTTGGGACAGGGGGCGCACCCCTCCACTTT. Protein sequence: CASSFGTGGAPLHF.

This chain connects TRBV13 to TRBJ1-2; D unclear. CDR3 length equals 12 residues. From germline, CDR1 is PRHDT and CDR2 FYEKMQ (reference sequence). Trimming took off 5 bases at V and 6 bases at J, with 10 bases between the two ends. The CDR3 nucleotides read TGTGCCAGCAGCAGAAGCCTTAATGGCTACACCTTC. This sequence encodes CASSRSLNGYTF.

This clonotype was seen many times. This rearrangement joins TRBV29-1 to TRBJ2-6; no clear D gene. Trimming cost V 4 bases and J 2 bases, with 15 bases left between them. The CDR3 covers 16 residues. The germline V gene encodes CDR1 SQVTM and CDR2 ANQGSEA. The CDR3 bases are TGCAGCGTTGGAATGCCCGGGTTGGCTGGGGCCAACGTCCTGACTTTC. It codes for CSVGMPGLAGANVLTF. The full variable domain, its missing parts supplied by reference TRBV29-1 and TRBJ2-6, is SAVISQKPSRDICQRGTSLTIQCQVDSQVTMMFWYRQQPGQSLTLIATANQGSEATYESGFVIDKFPISRPNLTFSTLTVSNMSPEDSSIYLCSVGMPGLAGANVLTFGAGSRLTVL.

The CDR3 reads CASSVGVEAFF. The CDR3 DNA is TGTGCCAGCAGCGTAGGAGTTGAAGCTTTCTTT. J is TRBJ1-1 and V is TRBV9; D is ambiguous. V shed 0 bases and J shed 7 bases, with 4 bases lying between them. The CDR3 has 11 residues. Looked up from germline, CDR1 is SGDLS and CDR2 is YYNGEE.

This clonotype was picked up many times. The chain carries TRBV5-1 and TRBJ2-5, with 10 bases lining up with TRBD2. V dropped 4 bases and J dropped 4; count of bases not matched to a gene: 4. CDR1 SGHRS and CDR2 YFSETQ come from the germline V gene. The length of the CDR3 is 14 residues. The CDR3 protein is CASSRGLAVETQYF. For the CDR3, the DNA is TGCGCCAGCAGCCGAGGACTAGCGGTAGAGACCCAGTACTTC.

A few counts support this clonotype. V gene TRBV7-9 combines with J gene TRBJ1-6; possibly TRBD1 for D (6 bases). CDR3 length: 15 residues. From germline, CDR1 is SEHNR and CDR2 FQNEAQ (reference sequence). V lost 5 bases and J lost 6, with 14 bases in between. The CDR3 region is CASSQPGQVNSPLHF. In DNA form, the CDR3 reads TGTGCCAGCAGCCAGCCGGGACAAGTTAATTCACCCCTCCACTTT.

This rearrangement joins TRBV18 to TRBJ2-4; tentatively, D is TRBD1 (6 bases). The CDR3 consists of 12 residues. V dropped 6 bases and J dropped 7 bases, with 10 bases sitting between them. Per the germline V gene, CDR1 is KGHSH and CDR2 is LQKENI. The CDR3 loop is CASSGRGNIQYF. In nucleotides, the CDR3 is TGTGCCAGCTCCGGCAGGGGCAACATTCAGTACTTC. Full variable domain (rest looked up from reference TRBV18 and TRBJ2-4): NAGVMQNPRHLVRRRGQEARLRCSPMKGHSHVYWYRQLPEEGLKFMVYLQKENIIDESGMPKERFSAEFPKEGPSILRIQQVVRGDSAAYFCASSGRGNIQYFGAGTRLSVL.